This T cell receptor beta chain stems from a study of Graves' ophthalmopathy and Graves' hyperthyroidism. This CDR3 has 13 residues. Per the germline V gene, CDR1 is SGHVS and CDR2 is FNYEAQ. This clonotype occurred many times. A read error may explain this, as a much larger clone is one base away. The TCR beta CDR3 regions underwent amplification from RNA transcripts. The first-round RT-PCR employed HTBI primers together with the Qiagen OneStep RT-PCR kit. A multiplex PCR was then performed as the second round. TCRdb re-called the multiplex PCR reads through MiXCR, storing one row per CDR3 protein. There are 400,000 to 450,000 distinct CDR3 sequences in the sample; roughly 21% occur only once, and 3% lies in the top ten.

The chain uses TRBV7-6 and TRBJ1-2, with TRBD1 identical over 10 bases. The sample taken for sequencing was peripheral blood. This TCR came from a woman under 30 with stable Graves' hyperthyroidism. CDR3 loop: CANSPGQGNGYTF. The CDR3, as DNA: TGTGCCAACAGCCCGGGACAGGGGAACGGCTACACCTTC.